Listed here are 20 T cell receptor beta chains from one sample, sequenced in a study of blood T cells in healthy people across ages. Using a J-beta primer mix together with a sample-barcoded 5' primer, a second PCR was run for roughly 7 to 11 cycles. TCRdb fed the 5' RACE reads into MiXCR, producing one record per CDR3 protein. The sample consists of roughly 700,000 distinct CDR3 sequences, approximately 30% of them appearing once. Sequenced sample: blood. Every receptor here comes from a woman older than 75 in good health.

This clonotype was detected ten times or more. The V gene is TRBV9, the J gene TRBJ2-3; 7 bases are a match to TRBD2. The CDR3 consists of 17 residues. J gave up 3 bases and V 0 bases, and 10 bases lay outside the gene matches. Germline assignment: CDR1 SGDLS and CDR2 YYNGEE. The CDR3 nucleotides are TGTGCCAGCAGCGTAGCCCCGTCCGGGGGGAGGACAGATACGCAGTATTTT. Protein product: CASSVAPSGGRTDTQYF.

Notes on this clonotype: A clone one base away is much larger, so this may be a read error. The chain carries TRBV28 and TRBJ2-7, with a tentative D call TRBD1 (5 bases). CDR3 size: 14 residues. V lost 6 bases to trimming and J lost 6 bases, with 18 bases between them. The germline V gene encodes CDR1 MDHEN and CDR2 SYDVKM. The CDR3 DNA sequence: TGTGCCAGCAGAGGGGCAGTGTCCTTCGGCGAGCAGTACTTC. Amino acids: CASRGAVSFGEQYF.

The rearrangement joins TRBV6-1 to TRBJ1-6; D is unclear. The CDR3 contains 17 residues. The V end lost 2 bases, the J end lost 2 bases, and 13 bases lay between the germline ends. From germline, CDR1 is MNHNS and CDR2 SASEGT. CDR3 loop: CASSEWQGLTYNSPLHF. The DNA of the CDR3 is TGTGCCAGCAGTGAATGGCAAGGGCTCACCTATAATTCACCCCTCCACTTT.

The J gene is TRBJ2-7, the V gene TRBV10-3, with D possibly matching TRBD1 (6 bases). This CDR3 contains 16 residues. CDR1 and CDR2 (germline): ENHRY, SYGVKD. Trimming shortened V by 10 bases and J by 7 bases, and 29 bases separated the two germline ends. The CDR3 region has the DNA TGTGCCACTCTCACGGAACATAACAGGGTAGGGGATGAGCAGTACTTC. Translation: CATLTEHNRVGDEQYF.

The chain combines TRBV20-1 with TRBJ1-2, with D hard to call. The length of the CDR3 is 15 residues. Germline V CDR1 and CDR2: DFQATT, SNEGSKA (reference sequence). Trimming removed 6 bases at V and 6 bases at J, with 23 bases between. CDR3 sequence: CSAIAPTSGGNGYTF. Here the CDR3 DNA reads TGCAGTGCCATAGCCCCGACGTCGGGAGGTAATGGCTACACCTTC.

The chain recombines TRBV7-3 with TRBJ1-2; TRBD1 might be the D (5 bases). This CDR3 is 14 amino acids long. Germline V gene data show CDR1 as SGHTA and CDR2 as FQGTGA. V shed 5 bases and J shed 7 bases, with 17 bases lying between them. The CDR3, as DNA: TGTGCCAGCAGCCCCCACGGTGGGGGGTTTGGCTACACCTTC. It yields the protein CASSPHGGGFGYTF.

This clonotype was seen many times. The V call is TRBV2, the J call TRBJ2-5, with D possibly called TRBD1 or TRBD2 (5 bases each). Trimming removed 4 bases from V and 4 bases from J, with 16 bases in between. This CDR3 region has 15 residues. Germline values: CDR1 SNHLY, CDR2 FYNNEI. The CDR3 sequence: CASSALTGTRETQYF. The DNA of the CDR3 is TGTGCCAGCAGTGCCCTGACCGGGACCAGAGAGACCCAGTACTTC. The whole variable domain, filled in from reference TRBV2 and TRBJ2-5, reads EPEVTQTPSHQVTQMGQEVILRCVPISNHLYFYWYRQILGQKVEFLVSFYNNEISEKSEIFDDQFSVERPDGSNFTLKIRSTKLEDSAMYFCASSALTGTRETQYFGPGTRLLVL.

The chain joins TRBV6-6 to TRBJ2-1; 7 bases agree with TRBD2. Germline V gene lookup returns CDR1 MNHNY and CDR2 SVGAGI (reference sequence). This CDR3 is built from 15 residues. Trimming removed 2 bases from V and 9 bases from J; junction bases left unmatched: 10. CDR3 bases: TGTGCCAGCAGTTACCTGGCGGGGGAGCGGGGTGAGCAGTTCTTC. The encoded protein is CASSYLAGERGEQFF.

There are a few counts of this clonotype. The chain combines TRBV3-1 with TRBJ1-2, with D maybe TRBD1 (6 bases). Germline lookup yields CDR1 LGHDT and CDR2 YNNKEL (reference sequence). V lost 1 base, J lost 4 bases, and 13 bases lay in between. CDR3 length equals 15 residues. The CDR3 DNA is TGTGCCAGCAGCCAAGGAAACAGGGAGGCCTATGGCTACACCTTC. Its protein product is CASSQGNREAYGYTF. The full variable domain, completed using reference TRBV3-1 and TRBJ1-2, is DTAVSQTPKYLVTQMGNDKSIKCEQNLGHDTMYWYKQDSKKFLKIMFSYNNKELIINETVPNRFSPKSPDKAHLNLHINSLELGDSAVYFCASSQGNREAYGYTFGSGTRLTVV.

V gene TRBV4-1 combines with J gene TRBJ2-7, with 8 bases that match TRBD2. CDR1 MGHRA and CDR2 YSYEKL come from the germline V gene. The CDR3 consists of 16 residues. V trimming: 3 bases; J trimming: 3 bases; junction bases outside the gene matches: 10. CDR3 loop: CASSQRGLAGFYEQYF. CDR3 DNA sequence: TGCGCCAGCAGCCAGAGGGGCCTAGCGGGCTTCTACGAGCAGTACTTC.

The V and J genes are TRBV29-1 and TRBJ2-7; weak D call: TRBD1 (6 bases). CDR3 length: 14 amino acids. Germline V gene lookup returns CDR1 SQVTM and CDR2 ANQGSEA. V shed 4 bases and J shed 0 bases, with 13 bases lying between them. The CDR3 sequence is CSVVGGVLSYEQYF. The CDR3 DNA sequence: TGCAGCGTTGTTGGGGGCGTCCTCTCCTACGAGCAGTACTTC.

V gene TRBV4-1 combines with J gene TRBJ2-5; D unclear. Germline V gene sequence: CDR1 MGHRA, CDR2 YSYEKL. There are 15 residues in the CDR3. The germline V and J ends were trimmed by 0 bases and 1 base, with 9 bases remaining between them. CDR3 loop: CASSQEVTRQETQYF. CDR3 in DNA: TGCGCCAGCAGCCAAGAGGTGACACGCCAAGAGACCCAGTACTTC.

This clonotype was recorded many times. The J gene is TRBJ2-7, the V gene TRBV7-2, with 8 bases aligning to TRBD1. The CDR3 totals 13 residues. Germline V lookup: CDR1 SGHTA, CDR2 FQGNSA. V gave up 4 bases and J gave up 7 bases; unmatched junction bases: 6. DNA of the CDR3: TGTGCCAGCAGCTGGGGACAGGCTGGGGAGCAGTACTTC. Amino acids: CASSWGQAGEQYF. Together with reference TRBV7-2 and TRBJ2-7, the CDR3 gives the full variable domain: GAGVSQSPSNKVTEKGKDVELRCDPISGHTALYWYRQSLGQGLEFLIYFQGNSAPDKSGLPSDRFSAERTGGSVSTLTIQRTQQEDSAVYLCASSWGQAGEQYFGPGTRLTVT.

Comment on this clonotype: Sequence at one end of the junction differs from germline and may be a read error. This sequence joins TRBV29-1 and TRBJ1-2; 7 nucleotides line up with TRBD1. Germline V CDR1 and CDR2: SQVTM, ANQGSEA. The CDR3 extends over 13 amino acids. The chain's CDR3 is CSVRGQAKYGYTF. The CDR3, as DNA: TGCAGCGTCCGTGGACAGGCTAAGTATGGCTACACCTTC. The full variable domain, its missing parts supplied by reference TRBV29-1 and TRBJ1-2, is SAVISQKPSRDICQRGTSLTIQCQVDSQVTMMFWYRQQPGQSLTLIATANQGSEATYESGFVIDKFPISRPNLTFSTLTVSNMSPEDSSIYLCSVRGQAKYGYTFGSGTRLTVV.

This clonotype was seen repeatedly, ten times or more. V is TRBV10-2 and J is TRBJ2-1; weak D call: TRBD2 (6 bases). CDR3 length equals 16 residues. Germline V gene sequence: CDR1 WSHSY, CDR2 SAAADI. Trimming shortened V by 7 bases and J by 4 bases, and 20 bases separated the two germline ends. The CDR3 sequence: CASIEEVGGFYNEQFF. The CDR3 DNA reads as TGCGCCAGCATAGAGGAGGTGGGGGGTTTTTACAATGAGCAGTTCTTC.

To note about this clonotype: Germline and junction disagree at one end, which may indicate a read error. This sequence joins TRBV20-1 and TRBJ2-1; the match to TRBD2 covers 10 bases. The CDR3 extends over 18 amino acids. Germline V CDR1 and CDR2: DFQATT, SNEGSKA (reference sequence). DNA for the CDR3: TGCAGTGCCTACGTTATAGGGGCTAGCGGGAGCTCCTACAATGAGCAGGTCTTC. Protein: CSAYVIGASGSSYNEQVF.

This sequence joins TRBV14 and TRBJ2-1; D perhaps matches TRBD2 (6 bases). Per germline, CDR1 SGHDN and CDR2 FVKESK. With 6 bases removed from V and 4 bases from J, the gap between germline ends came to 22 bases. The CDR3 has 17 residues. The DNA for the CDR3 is TGTGCCAGCAGTGAATTCCCCCCCCGGGAGAGATACAATGAGCAGTTCTTC. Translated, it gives CASSEFPPRERYNEQFF.

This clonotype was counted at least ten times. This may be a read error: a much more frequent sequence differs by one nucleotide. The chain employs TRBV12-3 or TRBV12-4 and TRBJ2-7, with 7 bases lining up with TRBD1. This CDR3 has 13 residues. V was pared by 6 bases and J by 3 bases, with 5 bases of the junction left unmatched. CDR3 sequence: CASRGQNRYEQYF. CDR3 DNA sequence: TGTGCCAGCAGGGGACAGAACCGCTACGAGCAGTACTTC.

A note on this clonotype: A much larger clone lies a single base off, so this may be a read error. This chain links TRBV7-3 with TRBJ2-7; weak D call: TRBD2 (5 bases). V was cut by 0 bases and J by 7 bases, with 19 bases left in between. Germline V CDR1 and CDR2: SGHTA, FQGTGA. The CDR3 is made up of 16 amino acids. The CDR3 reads CASSLTGAVSYNEQYF. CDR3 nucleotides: TGTGCCAGCAGCTTAACGGGAGCTGTCTCCTACAATGAGCAGTACTTC.

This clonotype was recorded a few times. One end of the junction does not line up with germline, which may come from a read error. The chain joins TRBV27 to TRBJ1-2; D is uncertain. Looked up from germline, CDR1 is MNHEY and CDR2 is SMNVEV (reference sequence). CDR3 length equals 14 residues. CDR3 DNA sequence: TGTGCCAGCAGTAGGGCAGGCTTTAACTATGGCTACGCCTTC. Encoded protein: CASSRAGFNYGYAF.